The entry that follows covers one T cell receptor beta chain sequence. Its specificity is unknown. The CDR3 spans 16 residues. Germline V gene sequence: CDR1 LNHDA, CDR2 SQIVND (reference sequence). V was clipped by 4 bases and J by 8 bases; unmatched bases: 8. The source of the sample is a study of Tregs in tolerant kidney transplant recipients. Study-wide results and caveats: The small number of patients limits these findings pending further validation. For some patients, primers changed over time, blocking nucleotide-level comparison.

Some clones are missing from TCRdb's copy, which holds only in-frame ones; the method was immunoSEQ multiplex PCR. The data contain about 73,000 clones, around 93% of them singletons. Unstimulated regulatory T cells (CD4+CD25+CD127-), CD4+CD25- non-regulatory cells, CD4 and CD8 cells were FACS-sorted from thawed PBMCs. This clonotype originated in a human donor who received a combined kidney and bone marrow transplant. The J gene is TRBJ2-4, the V gene TRBV19; 13 bases are a match to TRBD2. Sequences were derived from Tregs from blood, sampled before the transplant. The chain's CDR3 is CASSKWTSGSSDIQYF. In DNA form, the CDR3 reads TGTGCCAGTAGTAAATGGACTAGCGGGAGTTCTGACATTCAGTACTTC.